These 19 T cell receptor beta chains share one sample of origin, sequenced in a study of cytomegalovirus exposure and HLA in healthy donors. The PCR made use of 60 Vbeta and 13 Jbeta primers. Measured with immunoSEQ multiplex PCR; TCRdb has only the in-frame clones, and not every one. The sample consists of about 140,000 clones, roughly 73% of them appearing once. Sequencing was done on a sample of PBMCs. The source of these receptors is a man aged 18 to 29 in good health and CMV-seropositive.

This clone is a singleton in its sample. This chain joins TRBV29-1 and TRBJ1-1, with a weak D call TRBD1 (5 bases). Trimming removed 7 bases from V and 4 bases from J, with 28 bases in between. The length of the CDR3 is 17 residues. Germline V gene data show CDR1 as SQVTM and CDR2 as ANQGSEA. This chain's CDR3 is CSAMEKRGAGPATEAFF. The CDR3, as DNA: TGCAGCGCTATGGAGAAACGTGGGGCCGGCCCAGCCACTGAAGCTTTCTTT.

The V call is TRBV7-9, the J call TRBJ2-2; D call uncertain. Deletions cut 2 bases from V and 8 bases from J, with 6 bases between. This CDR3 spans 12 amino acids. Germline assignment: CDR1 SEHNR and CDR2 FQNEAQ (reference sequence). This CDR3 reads CASSLRVGELFF. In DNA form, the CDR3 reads TGTGCCAGCAGCTTAAGAGTGGGGGAGCTGTTTTTT.

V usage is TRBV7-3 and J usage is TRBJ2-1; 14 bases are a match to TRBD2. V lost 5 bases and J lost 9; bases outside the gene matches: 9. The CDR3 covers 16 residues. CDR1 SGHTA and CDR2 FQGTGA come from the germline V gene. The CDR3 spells CASSPQGLAGAGEQFF. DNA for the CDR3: TGTGCCAGCAGCCCACAGGGACTAGCGGGAGCGGGTGAGCAGTTCTTC.

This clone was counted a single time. Here the CDR3 DNA reads TGTGCCAGCAGTTCCAACGACAGATACGAGCAGTACTTC. Protein: CASSSNDRYEQYF. This chain connects TRBV27 to TRBJ2-7; TRBD1 might be the D (5 bases). The CDR3 loop spans 13 amino acids. Looked up from germline, CDR1 is MNHEY and CDR2 is SMNVEV (reference sequence). The V end lost 4 bases, the J end lost 4 bases, and 11 bases lay between the germline ends.

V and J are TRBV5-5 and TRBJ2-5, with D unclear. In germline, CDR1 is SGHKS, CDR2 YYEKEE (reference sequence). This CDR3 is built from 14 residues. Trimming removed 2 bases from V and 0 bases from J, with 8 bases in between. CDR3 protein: CASSLSAHQETQYF. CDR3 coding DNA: TGTGCCAGCAGCTTAAGCGCGCACCAAGAGACCCAGTACTTC.

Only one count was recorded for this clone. CDR3 sequence (DNA): TGTGCCAGCAGCTTAGATTTAGATCAGCCCCAGCATTTT. It translates to CASSLDLDQPQHF. The V gene is TRBV7-9, the J gene TRBJ1-5; D call uncertain. The V and J ends lost 1 base and 5 bases respectively, with 6 bases between them. Per germline, CDR1 SEHNR and CDR2 FQNEAQ (reference sequence). CDR3 size: 13 residues.

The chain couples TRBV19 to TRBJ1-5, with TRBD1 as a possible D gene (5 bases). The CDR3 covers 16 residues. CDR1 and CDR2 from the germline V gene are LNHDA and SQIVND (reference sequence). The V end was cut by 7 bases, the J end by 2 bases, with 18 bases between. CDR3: CASTPWGGSGNQPQHF. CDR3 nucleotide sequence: TGTGCCAGTACCCCATGGGGGGGTAGCGGCAATCAGCCCCAGCATTTT.

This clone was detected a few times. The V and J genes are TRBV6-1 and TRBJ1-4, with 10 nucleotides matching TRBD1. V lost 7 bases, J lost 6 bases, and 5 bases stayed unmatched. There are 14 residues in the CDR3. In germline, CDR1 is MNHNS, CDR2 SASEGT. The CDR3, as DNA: TGTGCCAGCACGCTCGGGACAGGGGATGAAAAACTGTTTTTT. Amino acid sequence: CASTLGTGDEKLFF.

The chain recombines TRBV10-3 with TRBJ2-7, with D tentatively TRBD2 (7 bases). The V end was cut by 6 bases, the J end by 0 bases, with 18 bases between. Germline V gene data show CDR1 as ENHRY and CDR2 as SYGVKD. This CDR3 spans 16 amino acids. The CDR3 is CAIRDSSGESSYEQYF. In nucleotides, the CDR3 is TGTGCCATCAGGGACAGCAGCGGGGAAAGCTCCTACGAGCAGTACTTC.

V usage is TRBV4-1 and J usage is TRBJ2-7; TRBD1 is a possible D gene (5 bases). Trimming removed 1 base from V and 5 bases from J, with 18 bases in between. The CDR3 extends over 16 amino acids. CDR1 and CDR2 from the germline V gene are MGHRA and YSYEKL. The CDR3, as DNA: TGCGCCAGCAGCCAAGCTATCAGGGTCAGTCTCGACGAGCAGTACTTC. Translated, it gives CASSQAIRVSLDEQYF.

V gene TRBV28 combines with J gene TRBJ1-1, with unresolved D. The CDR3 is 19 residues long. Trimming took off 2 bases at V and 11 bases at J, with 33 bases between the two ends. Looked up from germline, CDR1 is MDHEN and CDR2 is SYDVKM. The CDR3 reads CASSLPPLDPNYPTGWAFF. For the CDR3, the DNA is TGTGCCAGCAGTTTACCCCCCCTCGACCCTAACTACCCGACTGGTTGGGCTTTCTTT.

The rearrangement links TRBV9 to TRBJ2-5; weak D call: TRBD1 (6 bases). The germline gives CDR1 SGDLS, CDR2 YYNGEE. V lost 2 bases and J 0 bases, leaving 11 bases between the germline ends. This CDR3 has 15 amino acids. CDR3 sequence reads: CASSVTQGHQETQYF. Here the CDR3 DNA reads TGTGCCAGCAGCGTCACACAGGGCCACCAAGAGACCCAGTACTTC.

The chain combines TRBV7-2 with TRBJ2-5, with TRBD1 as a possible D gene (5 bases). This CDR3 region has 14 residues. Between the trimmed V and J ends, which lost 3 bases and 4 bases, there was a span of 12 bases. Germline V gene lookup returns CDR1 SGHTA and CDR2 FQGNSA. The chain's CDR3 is CASSFWGPAETQYF. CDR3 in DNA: TGTGCCAGCAGCTTTTGGGGCCCGGCAGAGACCCAGTACTTC.

The CDR3 is CASSQTSRTEAFF. CDR3 nucleotides: TGTGCCAGCAGCCAGACTAGTAGGACTGAAGCTTTCTTT. The rearrangement uses TRBV14 and TRBJ1-1; D is uncertain. The germline V and J ends were trimmed by 3 bases and 5 bases, with 10 bases remaining between them. The germline CDR1 and CDR2 sequences are SGHDN and FVKESK. The length of the CDR3 is 13 residues. Looking up the rest from reference TRBV14 and TRBJ1-1 gives the full variable domain: EAGVTQFPSHSVIEKGQTVTLRCDPISGHDNLYWYRRVMGKEIKFLLHFVKESKQDESGMPNNRFLAERTGGTYSTLKVQPAELEDSGVYFCASSQTSRTEAFFGQGTRLTVV.

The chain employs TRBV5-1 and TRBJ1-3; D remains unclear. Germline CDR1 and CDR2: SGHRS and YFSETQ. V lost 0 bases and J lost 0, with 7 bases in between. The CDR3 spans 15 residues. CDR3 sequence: CASSLEQSSGNTIYF. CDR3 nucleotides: TGCGCCAGCAGCTTGGAACAGTCCTCTGGAAACACCATATATTTT.

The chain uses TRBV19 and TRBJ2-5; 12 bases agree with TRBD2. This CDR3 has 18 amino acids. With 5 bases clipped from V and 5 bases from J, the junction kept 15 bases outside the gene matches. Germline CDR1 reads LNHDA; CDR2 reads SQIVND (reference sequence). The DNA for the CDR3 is TGTGCCAGTAGTTTCCAGACTAGCGGGAGAGGCCGCGGCGAGACCCAGTACTTC. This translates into CASSFQTSGRGRGETQYF.

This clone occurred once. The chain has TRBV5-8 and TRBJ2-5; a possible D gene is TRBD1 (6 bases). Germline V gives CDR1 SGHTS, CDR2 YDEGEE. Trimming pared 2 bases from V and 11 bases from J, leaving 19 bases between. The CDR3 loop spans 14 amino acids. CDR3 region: CASSFIQGHQGQYF. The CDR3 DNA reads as TGTGCCAGCAGCTTTATCCAGGGCCATCAGGGGCAGTACTTC.

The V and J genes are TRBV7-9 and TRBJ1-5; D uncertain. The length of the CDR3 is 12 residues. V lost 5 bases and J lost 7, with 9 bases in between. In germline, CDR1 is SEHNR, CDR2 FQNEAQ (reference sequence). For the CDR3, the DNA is TGTGCCAGCAGCCGAGAGAACCAGCCCCAGCATTTT. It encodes CASSRENQPQHF.

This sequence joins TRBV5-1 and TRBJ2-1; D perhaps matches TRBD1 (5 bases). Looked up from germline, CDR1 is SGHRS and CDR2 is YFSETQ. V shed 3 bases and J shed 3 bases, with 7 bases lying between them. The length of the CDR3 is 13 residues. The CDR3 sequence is CASSWTRYNEQFF. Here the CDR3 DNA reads TGCGCCAGCAGCTGGACACGCTACAATGAGCAGTTCTTC.